This TCR beta chain was documented in a study of blood T cell repertoires in COVID-19. The overall study: Collection of acute and convalescent COVID-19 samples took place in the United States, Italy and Spain.

The CDR3 length is 12 residues. CDR1 is GTSNPN, CDR2 SVGIG, per germline (reference sequence). Trimming took off 1 base at V and 3 bases at J, with 7 bases between the two ends. TCRdb keeps only in-frame clones here, not all; method: immunoSEQ multiplex PCR. This sample has 200,000 to 250,000 clones; around four fifths occur once, and the top ten carry roughly 5.3%. The rearrangement joins TRBV30 to TRBJ2-7, with D perhaps TRBD1 (5 bases). This TCR derives from an older woman who had recovered from COVID-19. Material for sequencing was peripheral blood. CDR3 DNA: TGTGCCTGGAGTGCCGACAGCTACGAGCAGTACTTC. It codes for CAWSADSYEQYF.